Below, 20 T cell receptor beta chains from the same sample are listed, as sequenced in a study of Graves' ophthalmopathy and Graves' hyperthyroidism. For repertoire sequencing, the TCR beta CDR3 regions were amplified from RNA transcripts. An opening RT-PCR round employed HTBI primers and preceded a second-round multiplex PCR. Each CDR3 protein gets one entry after TCRdb re-called the multiplex PCR reads with MiXCR. This table has hundreds of thousands of distinct CDR3 sequences, roughly 20% appearing once. Sequenced material: peripheral blood. These receptors originate from a woman younger than 35 with stable Graves' hyperthyroidism. Some clones in this sample may be carry-over from other donors' samples.

The J gene is TRBJ1-6, the V gene TRBV12-3 or TRBV12-4; D not certain. Trimming took off 3 bases at V and 8 bases at J, with 11 bases between the two ends. The CDR3 contains 14 residues. The CDR3 region has the DNA TGTGCCAGCAGTTTCGACGGAGGGCATTCACCCCTCCACTTT. It translates to CASSFDGGHSPLHF.

This clonotype was seen many times. The rearrangement links TRBV6-1 to TRBJ2-7; D might be TRBD1 (5 bases). Between the trimmed V and J ends, which lost 7 bases and 1 base, there was a span of 14 bases. The CDR3 runs to 14 residues. From germline, CDR1 is MNHNS and CDR2 SASEGT. The CDR3 region has the DNA TGTGCCAGCACTCCCGGCAGGGCTTCCTACGAGCAGTACTTC. Translation: CASTPGRASYEQYF.

This clonotype was counted many times. The V gene is TRBV10-3, the J gene TRBJ2-7; D perhaps matches TRBD2 (5 bases). This CDR3 contains 14 residues. Germline CDR1 and CDR2: ENHRY and SYGVKD. V gave up 4 bases and J gave up 1 base, with 11 bases separating them. CDR3 in amino acids: CAISGGEGSYEQYF. CDR3 coding DNA: TGTGCCATCAGTGGGGGTGAGGGATCCTACGAGCAGTACTTC.

This clonotype was seen ten or more times. The chain couples TRBV12-3 or TRBV12-4 to TRBJ1-1; D remains ambiguous. This CDR3 comprises 13 residues. The V gene lost 3 bases and the J gene lost 4 bases, with 9 bases spanning the gap. In DNA, the CDR3 is TGTGCCAGCAGTTTCCGGAGGGTCACTGAAGCTTTCTTT. The encoded protein is CASSFRRVTEAFF.

This clonotype was counted at least ten times. V and J are TRBV28 and TRBJ1-2; D call uncertain. The CDR3 has 17 residues. Per the germline V gene, CDR1 is MDHEN and CDR2 is SYDVKM. V was cut by 2 bases and J by 2 bases, with 18 bases left in between. Here the CDR3 DNA reads TGTGCCAGCAGTTTAGCGGGCCCTCCCCTGATAAACTATGGCTACACCTTC. It encodes CASSLAGPPLINYGYTF.

This clonotype was observed a few times. This chain links TRBV5-1 with TRBJ1-6; D uncertain. Germline V gives CDR1 SGHRS, CDR2 YFSETQ. V was trimmed by 4 bases and J by 5 bases, leaving 16 bases between them. This CDR3 is built from 16 residues. The CDR3 here is CASSASLAANNSPLHF. CDR3 bases: TGCGCCAGCAGCGCCTCCCTCGCAGCAAATAATTCACCCCTCCACTTT. The whole variable domain, filled in from reference TRBV5-1 and TRBJ1-6, reads KAGVTQTPRYLIKTRGQQVTLSCSPISGHRSVSWYQQTPGQGLQFLFEYFSETQRNKGNFPGRFSGRQFSNSRSEMNVSTLELGDSALYLCASSASLAANNSPLHFGNGTRLTVT.

This clonotype was recorded at least ten times. This rearrangement joins TRBV29-1 to TRBJ2-5; 10 nucleotides align to TRBD2. The germline V gene encodes CDR1 SQVTM and CDR2 ANQGSEA. V shed 5 bases, J shed 5 bases, and the junction held 14 bases outside the gene matches. The CDR3 contains 16 residues. Here the CDR3 DNA reads TGCAGCGTTCCCCGCCATGAGCGGGAGGGCCGGGAGACCCAGTACTTC. It specifies CSVPRHEREGRETQYF. The variable domain in full, with the rest retrieved from reference TRBV29-1 and TRBJ2-5, is SAVISQKPSRDICQRGTSLTIQCQVDSQVTMMFWYRQQPGQSLTLIATANQGSEATYESGFVIDKFPISRPNLTFSTLTVSNMSPEDSSIYLCSVPRHEREGRETQYFGPGTRLLVL.

The sample holds many counts of this clonotype. J is TRBJ2-4 and V is TRBV7-2; D perhaps matches TRBD1 (5 bases). Per germline, CDR1 SGHTA and CDR2 FQGNSA. Trimming took 8 bases from V and 1 from J, leaving 12 bases between them. CDR3 length: 14 residues. The CDR3 region is CASAGLGAKNIQYF. The CDR3 coding sequence is TGTGCCAGCGCAGGGCTCGGGGCCAAAAACATTCAGTACTTC.

The chain carries TRBV6-5 and TRBJ1-2; D gene ambiguous. Germline values: CDR1 MNHEY, CDR2 SVGAGI. With 2 bases removed from V and 7 bases from J, the gap between germline ends came to 11 bases. This CDR3 is built from 13 residues. The CDR3: CASSYHAAGGYTF. For the CDR3, the DNA is TGTGCCAGCAGTTACCACGCCGCCGGTGGCTACACCTTC.

This clonotype was recorded once. The chain joins TRBV19 to TRBJ2-2; a weak D match, TRBD2 (6 bases). CDR1 is LNHDA and CDR2 is SQIVND in the germline V gene (reference sequence). Between the trimmed V and J ends, which lost 3 bases and 6 bases, there was a span of 11 bases. This CDR3 contains 14 residues. For the CDR3, the DNA is TGTGCCAGTAGTATCGGGAGTTTATCCGGGGAGCTGTTTTTT. Protein product: CASSIGSLSGELFF.

This clonotype showed up many times. The chain employs TRBV6-5 and TRBJ1-6, with D possibly being TRBD1 (5 bases). This CDR3 spans 14 amino acids. V gave up 6 bases and J gave up 1 base, with 7 bases separating them. Germline V CDR1 and CDR2: MNHEY, SVGAGI. CDR3 loop: CASRGPSYNSPLHF. The CDR3 bases are TGTGCCAGCAGGGGACCGTCCTATAATTCACCCCTCCACTTT.

This clonotype was observed a handful of times. The chain recombines TRBV19 with TRBJ2-2; 10 bases align to TRBD2. This CDR3 contains 15 residues. The germline V gene encodes CDR1 LNHDA and CDR2 SQIVND (reference sequence). V lost 6 bases, J lost 6 bases, and 7 bases stayed unmatched. CDR3 sequence (DNA): TGTGCCAGTAGCAGCGGGGGGGCGGGCGCCGGGGAGCTGTTTTTT. Encoded protein: CASSSGGAGAGELFF.

This clonotype was recorded many times. The chain carries TRBV7-9 and TRBJ2-5; D remains unclear. There are 14 residues in the CDR3. Germline lookup yields CDR1 SEHNR and CDR2 FQNEAQ (reference sequence). V lost 1 base and J 4 bases, leaving 10 bases between the germline ends. The DNA for the CDR3 is TGTGCCAGCAGCTTAGGGGCCCCCACAGAGACCCAGTACTTC. Amino acid sequence: CASSLGAPTETQYF.

This clonotype was counted many times. The rearrangement links TRBV19 to TRBJ1-1; 7 nucleotides agree with TRBD1. The V and J ends lost 5 bases and 4 bases, in that order; junction bases with no gene match: 7. The CDR3 sequence is 14 residues long. Germline CDR1 reads LNHDA; CDR2 reads SQIVND (reference sequence). The CDR3 DNA is TGTGCCAGTAGTCAGACAGGGCAGAGCACTGAAGCTTTCTTT. Protein product: CASSQTGQSTEAFF. The complete variable domain, with remaining parts taken from reference TRBV19 and TRBJ1-1, reads DGGITQSPKYLFRKEGQNVTLSCEQNLNHDAMYWYRQDPGQGLRLIYYSQIVNDFQKGDIAEGYSVSREKKESFPLTVTSAQKNPTAFYLCASSQTGQSTEAFFGQGTRLTVV.

The chain combines TRBV12-5 with TRBJ2-7, with D unclear. The germline V gene encodes CDR1 LGHNT and CDR2 FRNRAP. The ends were cut back, 2 bases at V and 2 bases at J, with 4 bases in the middle. The CDR3 runs 12 residues. DNA for the CDR3: TGTGCTAGTGGTTTGTATCCCTACGAGCAGTACTTC. Protein product: CASGLYPYEQYF. The variable domain in full, with the rest retrieved from reference TRBV12-5 and TRBJ2-7, is DARVTQTPRHKVTEMGQEVTMRCQPILGHNTVFWYRQTMMQGLELLAYFRNRAPLDDSGMPKDRFSAEMPDATLATLKIQPSEPRDSAVYFCASGLYPYEQYFGPGTRLTVT.

The sample holds a few counts of this clonotype. The chain has TRBV7-8 and TRBJ2-5; 8 bases align to TRBD2. Germline CDR1 and CDR2: SGHVS and FQNEAQ. Trimming at V came to 7 bases and at J to 0 bases, leaving 19 bases not matched to a gene. This CDR3 spans 19 amino acids. The CDR3 coding sequence is TGTGCCAGCATTCATCCCGGGGGAGGCGGGGGGTTGTACCAAGAGACCCAGTACTTC. Protein: CASIHPGGGGGLYQETQYF. The full variable domain, its missing parts supplied by reference TRBV7-8 and TRBJ2-5, is GAGVSQSPRYKVAKRGQDVALRCDPISGHVSLFWYQQALGQGPEFLTYFQNEAQLDKSGLPSDRFFAERPEGSVSTLKIQRTQQEDSAVYLCASIHPGGGGGLYQETQYFGPGTRLLVL.

This chain connects TRBV30 to TRBJ2-6; TRBD1 aligns across 7 bases. CDR3 length: 14 amino acids. The J segment lost 0 bases and the V segment lost 6 bases, leaving 2 bases of the junction unmatched. Germline CDR1 is GTSNPN and CDR2 is SVGIG (reference sequence). CDR3 nucleotides: TGTGCCTGTGCAGGGGGCTCTGGGGCCAACGTCCTGACTTTC. As protein: CACAGGSGANVLTF. Together with reference TRBV30 and TRBJ2-6, the CDR3 gives the full variable domain: SQTIHQWPATLVQPVGSPLSLECTVEGTSNPNLYWYRQAAGRGLQLLFYSVGIGQISSEVPQNLSASRPQDRQFILSSKKLLLSDSGFYLCACAGGSGANVLTFGAGSRLTVL.

This clonotype was counted a few times. This chain connects TRBV5-1 to TRBJ2-6; weak D call: TRBD2 (6 bases). Germline loops: CDR1 SGHRS, CDR2 YFSETQ. The V and J ends lost 6 bases and 2 bases respectively, with 18 bases between them. This CDR3 spans 17 amino acids. The CDR3: CASTQRWGEAGANVLTF. The CDR3 DNA reads as TGCGCCAGCACCCAGAGGTGGGGGGAGGCTGGGGCCAACGTCCTGACTTTC.

This clonotype appeared many times. The V and J genes are TRBV27 and TRBJ1-5; 8 bases align to TRBD1. CDR3 length: 15 amino acids. Germline lookup yields CDR1 MNHEY and CDR2 SMNVEV (reference sequence). Trimming cost V 6 bases and J 5 bases; bases outside gene matches: 9. DNA for the CDR3: TGTGCCAGCAGCTTAGGACAGGGTTTTCATCAGCCCCAGCATTTT. Protein product: CASSLGQGFHQPQHF.

In its sample, this clonotype was seen many times. For the CDR3, the DNA is TGTGCCAGCACCACGACAGGGGTGCCCGGGGAGCTGTTTTTT. The encoded protein is CASTTTGVPGELFF. The V and J genes are TRBV12-3 or TRBV12-4 and TRBJ2-2; 8 bases are shared with TRBD1. This CDR3 has 14 amino acids. Trimming removed 7 bases from V and 6 bases from J; junction bases left unmatched: 7.